Included here is one T cell receptor beta chain sequence, with context. Profiling relied on immunoSEQ multiplex PCR, and the TCRdb table lists in-frame clones only, not all of them. Of about 280,000 clones in the sample, 80% to 85% were seen once. Germline CDR1 reads SGDLS; CDR2 reads YYNGEE. The CDR3 sequence is 17 residues long. Trimming removed 0 bases from V and 4 bases from J; junction bases left unmatched: 8. The data were taken from a study of blood T cell repertoires in COVID-19. Background on the study: There were acute and convalescent COVID-19 samples, and they came from the United States, Italy and Spain. The cDNA or gDNA used as material had been derived from T cells, B-cell-depleted T cells, or PBMCs.

Sequences were obtained from PBMCs or T cells enriched from blood (not recorded which). V gene TRBV9 combines with J gene TRBJ2-2; 8 positions agree with TRBD2. This TCR derives from a man aged 35-49 years who had been exposed to COVID-19. The CDR3 bases are TGTGCCAGCAGCGTAGAGGGTCTAGCGGGTGTCACCGGGGAGCTGTTTTTT. It encodes CASSVEGLAGVTGELFF.